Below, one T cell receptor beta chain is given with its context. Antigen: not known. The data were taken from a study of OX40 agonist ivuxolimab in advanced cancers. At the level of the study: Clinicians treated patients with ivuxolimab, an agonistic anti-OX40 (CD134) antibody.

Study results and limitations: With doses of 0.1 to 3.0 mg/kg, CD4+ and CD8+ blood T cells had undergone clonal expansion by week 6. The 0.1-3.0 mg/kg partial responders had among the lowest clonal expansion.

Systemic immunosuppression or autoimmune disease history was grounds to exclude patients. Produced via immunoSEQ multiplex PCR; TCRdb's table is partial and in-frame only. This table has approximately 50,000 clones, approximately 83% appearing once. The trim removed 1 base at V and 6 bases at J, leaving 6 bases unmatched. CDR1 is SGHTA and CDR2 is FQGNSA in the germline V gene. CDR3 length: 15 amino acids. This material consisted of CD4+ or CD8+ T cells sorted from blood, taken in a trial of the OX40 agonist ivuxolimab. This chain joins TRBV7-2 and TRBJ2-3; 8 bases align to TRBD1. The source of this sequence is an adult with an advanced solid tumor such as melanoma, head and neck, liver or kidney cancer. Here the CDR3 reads CASSLGQGAWDTQYF. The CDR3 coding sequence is TGTGCCAGCAGCTTAGGCCAGGGGGCTTGGGATACGCAGTATTTT. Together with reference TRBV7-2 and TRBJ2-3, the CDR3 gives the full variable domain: GAGVSQSPSNKVTEKGKDVELRCDPISGHTALYWYRQSLGQGLEFLIYFQGNSAPDKSGLPSDRFSAERTGGSVSTLTIQRTQQEDSAVYLCASSLGQGAWDTQYFGPGTRLTVL.